The source of this T cell receptor (beta chain) is a study of blood T cell repertoires in COVID-19 (dated by TCRdb to 2020 to 2022). Describing the broader study: Samples covering the acute and convalescent phases of COVID-19 were provided by collaborators in the United States, Italy and Spain. The prospective study material was composed of cDNA or gDNA derived from T cells, B-cell-depleted T cells, or PBMCs. Subjects who had been exposed to COVID-19, were actively infected with it, or had recovered from it provided the deeply sampled blood TCRbeta repertoires that made up the dataset. A freely available public database, intended as a resource for researchers studying the immune response to SARS-CoV-2, is where the repertoires were released. Samples came from the ongoing ImmuneRACE study (first 160 participants) plus 1,254 subjects from 6 global collaborators. A de-identified subject ID, COVID-19 status, age in years and sex were almost always included in the sample metadata. Where available, HLA class I and class II types were obtained from metadata supplied by the sample provider rather than from assay-based typing.

TCRbeta CDR3 regions were amplified from genomic DNA by means of the immunoSEQ Assay, a bias-controlled multiplex PCR. On the authors' methods: The number of nucleated cells in each sample was estimated by amplification of reference gene primers within the assay. Sequence reads were collapsed and filtered to measure the absolute abundance of every unique TCRbeta CDR3 rearrangement. For each sample, productive Simpson clonality was calculated as the square root of Simpson's diversity index over productive rearrangements. TCRdb took this table from immuneACCESS and kept in-frame rearrangements with V and J called. Such tables lack part of the clones; where checked against another copy, unresolved V genes explain under half of the gap, and the rest is unexplained. The DNA gave D and trimming, while V, J and clone size come from that table. In all, the sample holds just over 60,000 clones, and roughly 80% of those were seen once. 18% of the sample is taken by the ten largest.

Spanning cysteine to phenylalanine, the CDR3 consists of 14 amino acids. Solely the CDR3 DNA is kept, with 42 bases framed from the first base. Trimming removed 6 bases from V and 2 bases from J, leaving 13 bases between the germline ends. The germline V gene yields MNHEY for CDR1 and SVGAGI for CDR2. Worth noting for this clone: This clone's antigen is unknown. Base quality data are lacking; no much larger clone is found one base away.

Collaborating institutions collected whole blood in K2EDTA tubes following their own protocols. For TCRbeta analysis, collaborators shipped samples as frozen whole blood, isolated PBMCs, or DNA extracted from either of those sample types. Findings and caveats that apply to the study as a whole: The amount of clinical and demographic metadata varied by source and participant and was provided uncurated.

The source material was peripheral blood. Recombination linked TRBV6-5 to TRBJ1-1, with TRBD1 tentatively as D gene (6 bases match). This sequence originates from a man aged 60-69 years with acute or convalescent COVID-19. For the CDR3, the sequence is CASRLTGSNTEAFF. At the DNA level, the sequence is TGTGCCAGCAGACTTACAGGGTCAAACACTGAAGCTTTCTTT.